This TCR beta chain appears in the sequencing data of a study of tumor and adjacent non-tumor tissue in lung cancer. Study summary: Patients comprised about a dozen adenocarcinoma, a couple of squamous cell carcinoma and 1 small cell lung cancer. Aged about 30 to 76 years, patients included under 13 men and about five women with stage I to III disease. On average, productive TCRbeta reads reached some 4.4 million per sample.

A modified ARM-PCR protocol with three rounds of nested PCR amplified TCRbeta. TCRdb itself ran the multiplex PCR reads through MiXCR, one entry per CDR3 protein. The sample gives more than 85,000 distinct CDR3 sequences, around 65% of which show up once; around 16% is in the top ten. This clonotype qualifies as medium-sized. The template was RNA from unsorted bulk tissue. Donors were chemotherapy-naive, newly diagnosed lung cancer surgical patients in China, August–November 2014. Material for sequencing was lung tumor tissue. The TCR sequence derives from a man between 65 and 85 years old with non-small cell lung cancer.

Here the CDR3 DNA reads TGTGCCAGCAGCCCAAGGGCGGGAGGGCCTATACTGGGGCAGTTCTTC. This sequence encodes CASSPRAGGPILGQFF. The chain employs TRBV11-1 and TRBJ2-1, with 9 bases fitting TRBD2. Germline V gene lookup returns CDR1 SGHAT and CDR2 FQDESV (reference sequence). Losses at the gene ends were 5 bases for V and 12 bases for J; bases not matched to a gene: 17. The CDR3 runs to 16 residues.